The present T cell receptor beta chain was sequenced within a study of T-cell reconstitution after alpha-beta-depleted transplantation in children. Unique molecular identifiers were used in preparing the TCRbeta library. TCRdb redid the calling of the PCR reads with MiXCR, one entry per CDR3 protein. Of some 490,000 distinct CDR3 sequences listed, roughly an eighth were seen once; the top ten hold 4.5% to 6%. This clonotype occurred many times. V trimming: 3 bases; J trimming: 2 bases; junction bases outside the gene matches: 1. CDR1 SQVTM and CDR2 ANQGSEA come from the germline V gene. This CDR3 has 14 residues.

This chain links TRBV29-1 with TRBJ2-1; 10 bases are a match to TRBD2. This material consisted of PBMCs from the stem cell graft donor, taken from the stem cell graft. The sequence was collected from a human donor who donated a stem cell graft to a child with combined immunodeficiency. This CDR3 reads CSVDTSGAYNEQFF. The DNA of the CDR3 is TGCAGCGTTGACACTAGCGGGGCCTACAATGAGCAGTTCTTC.